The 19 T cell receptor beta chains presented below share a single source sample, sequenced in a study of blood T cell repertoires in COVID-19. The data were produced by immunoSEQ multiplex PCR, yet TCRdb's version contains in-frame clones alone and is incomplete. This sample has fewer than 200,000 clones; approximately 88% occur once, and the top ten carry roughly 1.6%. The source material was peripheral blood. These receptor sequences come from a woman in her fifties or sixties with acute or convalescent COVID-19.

CDR3 sequence: CASSPGTGHQPQHF. Written as DNA, the CDR3 is TGTGCCAGCAGTCCCGGGACAGGGCATCAGCCCCAGCATTTT. The chain couples TRBV3-1 (or the pseudogene TRBV3-2) to TRBJ1-5; 9 bases line up with TRBD1. V shed 6 bases and J 5 bases; nucleotides not matched to a gene: 5. CDR1 and CDR2 (germline): LGHDT, YNNKEL (reference sequence). The CDR3 consists of 14 residues.

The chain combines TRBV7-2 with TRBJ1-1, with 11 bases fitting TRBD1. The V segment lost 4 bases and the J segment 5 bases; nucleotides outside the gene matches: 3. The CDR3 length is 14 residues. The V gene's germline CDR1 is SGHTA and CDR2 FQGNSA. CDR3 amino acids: CASSWDRGSTEAFF. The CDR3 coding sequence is TGTGCCAGCAGCTGGGACAGGGGGAGTACTGAAGCTTTCTTT. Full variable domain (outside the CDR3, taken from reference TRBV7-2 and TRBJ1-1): GAGVSQSPSNKVTEKGKDVELRCDPISGHTALYWYRQSLGQGLEFLIYFQGNSAPDKSGLPSDRFSAERTGGSVSTLTIQRTQQEDSAVYLCASSWDRGSTEAFFGQGTRLTVV.

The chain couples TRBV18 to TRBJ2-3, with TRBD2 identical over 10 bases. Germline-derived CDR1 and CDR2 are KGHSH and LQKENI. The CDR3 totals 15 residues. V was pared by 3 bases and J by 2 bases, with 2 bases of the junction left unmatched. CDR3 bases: TGTGCCAGCTCACCGGGACTAGCGTTCACAGATACGCAGTATTTT. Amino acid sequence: CASSPGLAFTDTQYF.

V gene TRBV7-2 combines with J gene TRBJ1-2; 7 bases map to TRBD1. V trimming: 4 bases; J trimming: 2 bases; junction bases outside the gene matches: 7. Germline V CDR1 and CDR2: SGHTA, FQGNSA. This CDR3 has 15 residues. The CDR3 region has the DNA TGTGCCAGCAGCTGGGACAGTAGCATGAACTATGGCTACACCTTC. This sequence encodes CASSWDSSMNYGYTF.

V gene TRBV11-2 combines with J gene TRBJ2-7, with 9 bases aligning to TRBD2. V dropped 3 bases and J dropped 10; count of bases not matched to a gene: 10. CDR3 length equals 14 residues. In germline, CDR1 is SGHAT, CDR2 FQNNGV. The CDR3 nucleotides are TGTGCCAGCAGCTTCCCTCGCGGGGGGGGAGTCCAGTACTTC. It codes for CASSFPRGGGVQYF.

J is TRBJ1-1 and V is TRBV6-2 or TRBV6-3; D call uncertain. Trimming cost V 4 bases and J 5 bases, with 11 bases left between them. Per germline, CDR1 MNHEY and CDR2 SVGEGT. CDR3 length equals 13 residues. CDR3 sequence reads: CASSFSIETEAFF. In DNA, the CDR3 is TGTGCCAGCAGTTTCTCGATCGAGACTGAAGCTTTCTTT.

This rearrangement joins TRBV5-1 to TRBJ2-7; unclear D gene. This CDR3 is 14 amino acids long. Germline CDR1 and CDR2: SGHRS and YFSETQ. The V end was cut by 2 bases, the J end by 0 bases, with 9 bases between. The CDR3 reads CASSFQASSYEQYF. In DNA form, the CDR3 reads TGCGCCAGCAGCTTTCAGGCGTCCTCCTACGAGCAGTACTTC. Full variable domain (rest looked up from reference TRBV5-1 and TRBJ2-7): KAGVTQTPRYLIKTRGQQVTLSCSPISGHRSVSWYQQTPGQGLQFLFEYFSETQRNKGNFPGRFSGRQFSNSRSEMNVSTLELGDSALYLCASSFQASSYEQYFGPGTRLTVT.

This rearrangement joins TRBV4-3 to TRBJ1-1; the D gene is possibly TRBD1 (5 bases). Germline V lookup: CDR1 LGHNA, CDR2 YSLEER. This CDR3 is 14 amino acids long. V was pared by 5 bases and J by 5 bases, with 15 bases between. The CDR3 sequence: CASSSQSGGTEAFF. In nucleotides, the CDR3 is TGCGCCAGCAGCTCCCAATCGGGGGGGACTGAAGCTTTCTTT.

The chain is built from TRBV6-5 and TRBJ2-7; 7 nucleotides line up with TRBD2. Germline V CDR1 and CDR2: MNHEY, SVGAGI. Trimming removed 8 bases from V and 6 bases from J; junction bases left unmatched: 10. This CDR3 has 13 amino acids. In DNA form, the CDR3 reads TGTGCCAGCCATCGCGGGGGTGGTTCCGAGCAGTACTTC. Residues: CASHRGGGSEQYF.

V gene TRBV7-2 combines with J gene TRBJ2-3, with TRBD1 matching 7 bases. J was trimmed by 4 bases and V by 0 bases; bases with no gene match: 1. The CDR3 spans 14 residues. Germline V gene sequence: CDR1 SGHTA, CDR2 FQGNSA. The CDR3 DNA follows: TGTGCCAGCAGCTTAGCCACAGGGGCAGATACGCAGTATTTT. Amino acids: CASSLATGADTQYF. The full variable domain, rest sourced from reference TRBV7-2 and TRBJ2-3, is GAGVSQSPSNKVTEKGKDVELRCDPISGHTALYWYRQSLGQGLEFLIYFQGNSAPDKSGLPSDRFSAERTGGSVSTLTIQRTQQEDSAVYLCASSLATGADTQYFGPGTRLTVL.

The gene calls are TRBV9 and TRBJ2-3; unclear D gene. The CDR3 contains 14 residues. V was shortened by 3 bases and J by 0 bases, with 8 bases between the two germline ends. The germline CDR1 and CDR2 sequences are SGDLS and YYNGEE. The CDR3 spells CASSGYGSTDTQYF. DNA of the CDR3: TGTGCCAGCAGCGGATACGGTAGCACAGATACGCAGTATTTT.

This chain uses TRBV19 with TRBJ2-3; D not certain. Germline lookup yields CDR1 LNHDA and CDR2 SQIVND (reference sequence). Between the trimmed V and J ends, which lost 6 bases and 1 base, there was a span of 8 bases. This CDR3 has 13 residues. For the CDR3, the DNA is TGTGCCAGTAGACTGGTGGGCACAGATACGCAGTATTTT. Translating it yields CASRLVGTDTQYF.

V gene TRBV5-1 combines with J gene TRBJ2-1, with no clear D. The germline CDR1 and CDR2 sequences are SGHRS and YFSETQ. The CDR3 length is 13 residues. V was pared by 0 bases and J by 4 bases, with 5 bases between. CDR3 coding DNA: TGCGCCAGCAGCTTGGCCAATTACAATGAGCAGTTCTTC. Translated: CASSLANYNEQFF.

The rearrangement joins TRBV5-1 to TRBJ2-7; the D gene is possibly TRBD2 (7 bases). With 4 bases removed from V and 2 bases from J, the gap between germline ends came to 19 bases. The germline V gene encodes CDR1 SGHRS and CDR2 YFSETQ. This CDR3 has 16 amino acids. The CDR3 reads CASSGGGLKGPYEQYF. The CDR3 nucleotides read TGCGCCAGCAGCGGGGGGGGCCTCAAAGGACCCTACGAGCAGTACTTC.

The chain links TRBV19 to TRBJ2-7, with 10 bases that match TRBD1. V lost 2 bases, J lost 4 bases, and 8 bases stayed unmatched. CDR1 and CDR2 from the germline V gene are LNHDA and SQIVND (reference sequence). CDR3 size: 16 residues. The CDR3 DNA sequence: TGTGCCAGTAGTATATCCCTTGGGACAGGGGCTTACGAGCAGTACTTC. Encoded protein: CASSISLGTGAYEQYF.

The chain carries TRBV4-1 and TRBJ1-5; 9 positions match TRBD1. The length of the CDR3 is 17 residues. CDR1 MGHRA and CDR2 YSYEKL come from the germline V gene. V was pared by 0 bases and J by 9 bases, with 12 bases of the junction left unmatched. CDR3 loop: CASSQELWTGEARPQHF. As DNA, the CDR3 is TGCGCCAGCAGCCAAGAATTATGGACAGGGGAGGCTCGGCCCCAGCATTTT.

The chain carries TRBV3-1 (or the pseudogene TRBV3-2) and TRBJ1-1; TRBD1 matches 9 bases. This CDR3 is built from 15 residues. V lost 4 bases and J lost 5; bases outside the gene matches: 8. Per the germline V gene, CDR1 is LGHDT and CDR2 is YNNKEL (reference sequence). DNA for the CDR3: TGTGCCAGCAGCCTTTCCTACAGGGGGCGAACTGAAGCTTTCTTT. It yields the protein CASSLSYRGRTEAFF.

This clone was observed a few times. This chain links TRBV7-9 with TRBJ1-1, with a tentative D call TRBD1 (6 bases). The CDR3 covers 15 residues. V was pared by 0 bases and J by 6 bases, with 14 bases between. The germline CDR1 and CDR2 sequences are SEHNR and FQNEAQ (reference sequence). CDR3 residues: CASSLAEQGTPEAFF. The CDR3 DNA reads TGTGCCAGCAGCTTAGCCGAACAGGGAACCCCTGAAGCTTTCTTT.

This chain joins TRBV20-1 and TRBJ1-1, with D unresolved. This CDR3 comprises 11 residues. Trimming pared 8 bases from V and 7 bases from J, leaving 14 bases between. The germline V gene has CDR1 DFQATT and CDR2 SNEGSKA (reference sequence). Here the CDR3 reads CSQANGGEAFF. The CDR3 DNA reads TGCAGTCAGGCGAATGGAGGTGAAGCTTTCTTT.